This T cell receptor (beta chain) was observed in a study of cytomegalovirus exposure and HLA in healthy donors. Study-level information: Among 398 genotyped donors, around 80% fell in the Caucasian-associated ancestry cluster.

Use of 60 Vbeta and 13 Jbeta primers characterized the PCR. This table comes from immunoSEQ multiplex PCR, and its TCRdb copy is limited to in-frame clones, with some not included. The sample holds 150,000 or so clones, about four fifths seen once. The count of this clone is one. Its antigen is undetermined. The germline V gene has CDR1 SGHRS and CDR2 YFSETQ. The CDR3 runs 12 residues. The V gene lost 0 bases and the J gene lost 4 bases, with 3 bases spanning the gap. Study outcomes and limitations: The classifier reportedly diagnosed cytomegalovirus status with high sensitivity and specificity.

This clonotype was sampled from a man younger than 45 in good health and CMV-seropositive. The gene calls are TRBV5-1 and TRBJ2-3; no definite D call. Material for sequencing was PBMCs. CDR3 in DNA: TGCGCCAGCAGCTTGGTATCAGATACGCAGTATTTT. As protein: CASSLVSDTQYF.